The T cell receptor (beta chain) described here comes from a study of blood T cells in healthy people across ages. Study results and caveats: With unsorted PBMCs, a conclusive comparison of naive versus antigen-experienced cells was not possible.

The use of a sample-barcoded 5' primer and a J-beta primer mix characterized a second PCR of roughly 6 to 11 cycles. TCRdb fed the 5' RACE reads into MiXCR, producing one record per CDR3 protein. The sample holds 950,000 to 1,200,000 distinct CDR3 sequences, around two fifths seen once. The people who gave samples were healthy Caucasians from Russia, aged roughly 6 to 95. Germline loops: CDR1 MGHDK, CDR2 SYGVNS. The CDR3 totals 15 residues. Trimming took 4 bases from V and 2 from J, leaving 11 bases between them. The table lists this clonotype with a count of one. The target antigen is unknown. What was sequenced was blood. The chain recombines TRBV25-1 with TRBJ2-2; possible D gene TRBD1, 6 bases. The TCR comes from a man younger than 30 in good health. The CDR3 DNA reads TGTGCCAGCAGTGGCGGACAGAAAAACACCGGGGAGCTGTTTTTT. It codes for CASSGGQKNTGELFF.